These 17 T cell receptor beta chains share one sample of origin, sequenced in a study of identical twins. TCRdb re-derived calls from the 5' RACE reads in MiXCR, one entry per CDR3 protein. The profile covers about 810,000 distinct CDR3 sequences, with roughly an eighth appearing a single time and roughly 1.6% taken by the ten largest. These records were also assigned to another study, of yellow fever vaccine responses in identical twins.

The source material was PBMCs. Receptors were obtained from a woman in her late teens or twenties in good health.

This clonotype was seen repeatedly, ten times or more. CDR3 amino acids: CASSTTGRNQETQYF. Written as DNA, the CDR3 is TGTGCCAGCAGCACAACTGGCAGGAACCAAGAGACCCAGTACTTC. The chain carries TRBV21-1 and TRBJ2-5. TRBV21-1 constitutes a pseudogene. The CDR3 is 15 amino acids.

This clonotype was seen more than once but under ten times. The chain couples TRBV5-1 to TRBJ1-2; D uncertain. The CDR3 extends over 14 amino acids. The V gene's germline CDR1 is SGHRS and CDR2 YFSETQ. Trimming pared 0 bases from V and 4 bases from J, leaving 10 bases between. The CDR3, as DNA: TGCGCCAGCAGCTTGGAACAGCGAGGCTATGGCTACACCTTC. Translated, it gives CASSLEQRGYGYTF.

The V call is TRBV20-1, the J call TRBJ2-3, with 7 nucleotides matching TRBD2. CDR3 length: 16 amino acids. Per the germline V gene, CDR1 is DFQATT and CDR2 is SNEGSKA (reference sequence). V lost 1 base and J lost 5; bases outside the gene matches: 12. In nucleotides, the CDR3 is TGCAGTGCTAGAGTGTCAGTCCGGGGGGTGGGAGATACGCAGTATTTT. Amino acid sequence: CSARVSVRGVGDTQYF.

The chain joins TRBV21-1 to TRBJ2-7; the DNA was not used to check the table's D call, TRBD1. TRBV21-1 corresponds to a pseudogene. This CDR3 comprises 16 residues. CDR3 sequence: CASSSNGASRGYEQYV. CDR3 coding DNA: TGTGCCAGCAGCTCTAACGGGGCGTCTCGGGGGTACGAGCAGTACGTC.

This clonotype has only a few counts. The rearrangement joins TRBV2 to TRBJ2-5; the D gene could be TRBD1 or TRBD2 (6 bases each). CDR1 is SNHLY and CDR2 is FYNNEI in the germline V gene. Trimming removed 7 bases from V and 5 bases from J, with 14 bases in between. The CDR3 length is 13 residues. CDR3 residues: CASTSGEEETQYF. For the CDR3, the DNA is TGTGCCAGCACTTCAGGGGAGGAGGAGACCCAGTACTTC.

The chain recombines TRBV18 with TRBJ1-1, with a weak D call TRBD1 (6 bases). V lost 3 bases to trimming and J lost 5 bases, with 19 bases between them. This CDR3 is 16 amino acids long. The germline gives CDR1 KGHSH, CDR2 LQKENI. The CDR3 nucleotides are TGTGCCAGCTCACCCACCGAAGGGGGAGGCGGGACTGAAGCTTTCTTT. Translation gives CASSPTEGGGGTEAFF. Drawing the rest from reference TRBV18 and TRBJ1-1, the complete variable domain is NAGVMQNPRHLVRRRGQEARLRCSPMKGHSHVYWYRQLPEEGLKFMVYLQKENIIDESGMPKERFSAEFPKEGPSILRIQQVVRGDSAAYFCASSPTEGGGGTEAFFGQGTRLTVV.

At least ten counts were recorded for this clonotype. CDR3 nucleotide sequence: TGTGCCAGCAGTTTAGAGCTAGACACAGATACGCAGTATTTT. Protein product: CASSLELDTDTQYF. The J gene is TRBJ2-3, the V gene TRBV12-3 or TRBV12-4, with no clear D. V was cut by 1 base and J by 2 bases, with 7 bases left in between. CDR3 length: 14 amino acids.

This clonotype was detected a few times. The chain couples TRBV7-9 to TRBJ2-7, with a tentative D call TRBD2 (5 bases). Looked up from germline, CDR1 is SEHNR and CDR2 is FQNEAQ (reference sequence). This CDR3 spans 15 amino acids. Trimming stripped 1 base from V and 7 bases from J, with 17 bases between. The CDR3: CASSLVNERSKEQYF. Written as DNA, the CDR3 is TGTGCCAGCAGCTTAGTCAATGAGCGGTCGAAGGAGCAGTACTTC.

This clonotype was observed a few times. This chain uses TRBV4-2 with TRBJ2-3; D possibly corresponds to TRBD2 (6 bases). Germline assignment: CDR1 LGHNA and CDR2 YNFKEQ. V lost 3 bases to trimming and J lost 6 bases, with 13 bases between them. The CDR3 is made up of 14 amino acids. Here the CDR3 reads CASSQGLQMDTQYF. CDR3 coding DNA: TGTGCCAGCAGCCAGGGACTGCAAATGGATACGCAGTATTTT.

Concerning this clonotype itself: A much larger clone lies a single base off, so this may be a read error. The CDR3 does not close with the conserved phenylalanine or tryptophan, likely indicating a read error. V is TRBV24-1 and J is TRBJ2-5, with D possibly TRBD2 on 5 matching bases. Trimming removed 7 bases at V and 0 bases at J, with 14 bases between. The CDR3 is made up of 15 amino acids. From germline, CDR1 is KGHDR and CDR2 SFDVKD. The CDR3, as DNA: TGTGCCACCAGCCCTTGGGGAGAGAACCAAGAGACCCAGTACTTA. The encoded protein is CATSPWGENQETQYL.

This clonotype was picked up a small number of times. V is TRBV3-1 and J is TRBJ2-3, with D unresolved. Between the trimmed V and J ends, which lost 1 base and 1 base, there was a span of 9 bases. The germline V gene has CDR1 LGHDT and CDR2 YNNKEL (reference sequence). The CDR3 runs to 15 residues. CDR3 in amino acids: CASSQGWGGTDTQYF. In nucleotides, the CDR3 is TGTGCCAGCAGCCAAGGCTGGGGTGGCACAGATACGCAGTATTTT.

This clonotype came up a few times. The V call is TRBV7-9, the J call TRBJ1-5; D is unclear. Germline CDR1 reads SEHNR; CDR2 reads FQNEAQ (reference sequence). Trimming stripped 4 bases from V and 2 bases from J, with 6 bases between. This CDR3 has 13 residues. The CDR3 here is CASSSERNQPQHF. Here the CDR3 DNA reads TGTGCCAGCAGCTCCGAACGCAATCAGCCCCAGCATTTT.

This clonotype was seen many times. V gene TRBV5-1 combines with J gene TRBJ2-3; D call uncertain. The germline V gene has CDR1 SGHRS and CDR2 YFSETQ. V lost 0 bases to trimming and J lost 6 bases, with 5 bases between them. This CDR3 spans 12 amino acids. CDR3 coding DNA: TGCGCCAGCAGCTTGGTAGGGGATACGCAGTATTTT. Encoded protein: CASSLVGDTQYF.

This clonotype was observed a handful of times. The gene calls are TRBV15 and TRBJ2-2, with D perhaps matching TRBD2 (6 bases). Germline V CDR1 and CDR2: LNHNV, YYDKDF (reference sequence). V was shortened by 5 bases and J by 8 bases, with 9 bases between the two germline ends. The CDR3 is 12 amino acids. The CDR3 DNA follows: TGTGCCACCAGCGTAGGGACTGGGGAGCTGTTTTTT. This sequence encodes CATSVGTGELFF.

The chain is built from TRBV5-1 and TRBJ2-3; D not resolved. Trimming pared 5 bases from V and 2 bases from J, leaving 15 bases between. Germline V gene data show CDR1 as SGHRS and CDR2 as YFSETQ. The CDR3 has 15 residues. The CDR3 loop reads CASSARTPFTDTQYF. CDR3 sequence (DNA): TGCGCCAGCAGTGCCAGGACCCCTTTCACAGATACGCAGTATTTT.

The gene calls are TRBV10-3 and TRBJ2-7; tentatively, D is TRBD2 (5 bases). The germline gives CDR1 ENHRY, CDR2 SYGVKD. The CDR3 length is 14 residues. Trimming removed 1 base at V and 2 bases at J, with 9 bases between. CDR3 protein: CAISELSGPYEQYF. The CDR3 DNA reads TGTGCCATCAGTGAGTTGAGCGGTCCCTACGAGCAGTACTTC.

This clonotype has just a few counts. The chain employs TRBV6-5 and TRBJ1-6, with D possibly TRBD1 on 5 matching bases. The CDR3 is 13 residues long. The V end lost 2 bases, the J end lost 9 bases, and 8 bases lay between the germline ends. CDR1 is MNHEY, CDR2 SVGAGI, per germline. The CDR3 reads CASSYVRGSPLHF. The CDR3 DNA reads TGTGCCAGCAGTTACGTGAGGGGTTCACCCCTCCACTTT.